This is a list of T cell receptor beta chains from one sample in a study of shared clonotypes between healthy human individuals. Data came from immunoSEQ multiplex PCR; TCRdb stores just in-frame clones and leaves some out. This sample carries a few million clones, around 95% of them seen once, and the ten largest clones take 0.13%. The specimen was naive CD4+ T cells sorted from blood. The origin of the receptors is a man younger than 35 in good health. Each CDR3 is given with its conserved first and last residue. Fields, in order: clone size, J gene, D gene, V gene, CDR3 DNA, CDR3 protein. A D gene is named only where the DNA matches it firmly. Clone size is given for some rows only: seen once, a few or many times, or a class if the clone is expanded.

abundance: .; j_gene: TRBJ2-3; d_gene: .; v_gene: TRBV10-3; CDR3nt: TGTGCCATCAGTGATGGTACATCTAGCACAGATACGCAGTATTTT; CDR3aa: CAISDGTSSTDTQYF
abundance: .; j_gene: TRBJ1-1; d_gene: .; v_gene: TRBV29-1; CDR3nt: TGCAGCGTTAAAACCGGGGGAGTCGTGGCTGAAGCTTTCTTT; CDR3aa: CSVKTGGVVAEAFF
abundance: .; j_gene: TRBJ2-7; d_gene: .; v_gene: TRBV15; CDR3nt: TGTGCCACCAGCAGAGATCGGACCTACGAGCAGTACTTC; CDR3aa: CATSRDRTYEQYF
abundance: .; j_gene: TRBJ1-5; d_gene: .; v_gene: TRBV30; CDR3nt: TGTGCCTGGACCCCCTCGTGGAATCAGCCCCAGCATTTT; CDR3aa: CAWTPSWNQPQHF
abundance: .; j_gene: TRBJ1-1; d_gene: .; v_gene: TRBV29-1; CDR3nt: TGCAGCGTCCAGGGAATGAACACTGAAGCTTTCTTT; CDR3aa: CSVQGMNTEAFF
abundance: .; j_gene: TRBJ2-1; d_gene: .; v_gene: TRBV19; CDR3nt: TGTGCCAGTAATTTAGTGGGTAATGAGCAGTTCTTC; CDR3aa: CASNLVGNEQFF
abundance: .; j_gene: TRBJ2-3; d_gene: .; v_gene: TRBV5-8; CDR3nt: TGTGCCAGCAGCTTCCAGGGGAGAGATACGCAGTATTTT; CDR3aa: CASSFQGRDTQYF
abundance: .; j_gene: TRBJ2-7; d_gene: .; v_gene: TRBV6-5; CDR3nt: TGTGCCAGCAGTCCGACCATTAGTTACGAGCAGTACTTC; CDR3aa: CASSPTISYEQYF
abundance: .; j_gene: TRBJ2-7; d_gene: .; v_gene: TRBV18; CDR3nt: TGTGCCAGCTCACCAGTGGAGGCCAAGTACGAGCAGTACTTC; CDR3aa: CASSPVEAKYEQYF
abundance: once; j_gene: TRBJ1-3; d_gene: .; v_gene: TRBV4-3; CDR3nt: TGCGCCAGCAGCCAAGATAGGGTGAGCTCTGGAAACACCATATATTTT; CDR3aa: CASSQDRVSSGNTIYF
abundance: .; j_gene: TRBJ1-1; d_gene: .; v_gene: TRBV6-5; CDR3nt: TGTGCCAGCAGTTACTCGATTCCAGGGTGGGGCACTGAAGCTTTCTTT; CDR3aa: CASSYSIPGWGTEAFF
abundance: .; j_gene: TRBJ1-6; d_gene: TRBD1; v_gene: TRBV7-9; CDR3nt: TGTGCCAGCAGCCTCGGGGGGACAGGGCATTCACCCCTCCACTTT; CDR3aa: CASSLGGTGHSPLHF
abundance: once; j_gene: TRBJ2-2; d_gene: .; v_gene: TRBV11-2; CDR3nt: TGTGCCAGCGGTGAGGGCCCCGGGGAGCTGTTTTTT; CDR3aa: CASGEGPGELFF
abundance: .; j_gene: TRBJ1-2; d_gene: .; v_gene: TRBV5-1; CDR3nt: TGCGCCAGCAGCCCCTCCCCGGGAAACTATGGCTACACCTTC; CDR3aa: CASSPSPGNYGYTF
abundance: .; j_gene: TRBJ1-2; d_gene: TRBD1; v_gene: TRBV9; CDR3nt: TGTGCCAGCAGCGTACCGATGACAGGGGGCAGCTATGGCTACACCTTC; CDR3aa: CASSVPMTGGSYGYTF
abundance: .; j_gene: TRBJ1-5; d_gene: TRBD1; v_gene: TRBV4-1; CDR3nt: TGCGCCAGCAGCCAAGATTCCGGGACAGGGAGACAGCCCCAGCATTTT; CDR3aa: CASSQDSGTGRQPQHF
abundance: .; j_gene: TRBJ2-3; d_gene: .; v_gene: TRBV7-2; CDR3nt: TGTGCCAGCAGCTTATACGGGCCGGGAAGCACAGATACGCAGTATTTT; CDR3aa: CASSLYGPGSTDTQYF
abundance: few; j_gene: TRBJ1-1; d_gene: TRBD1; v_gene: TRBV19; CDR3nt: TGTGCCAGTAGTAACACAGGGGTGGGCACTGAAGCTTTCTTT; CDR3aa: CASSNTGVGTEAFF
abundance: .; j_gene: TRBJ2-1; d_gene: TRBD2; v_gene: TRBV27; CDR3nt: TGTGCCAGCAAGGGACTAGCAGAGAATGAGCAGTTCTTC; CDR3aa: CASKGLAENEQFF
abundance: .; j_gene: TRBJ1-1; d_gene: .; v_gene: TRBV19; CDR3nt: TGTGCCAGTAGGGAGGGAATGAACACTGAAGCTTTCTTT; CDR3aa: CASREGMNTEAFF
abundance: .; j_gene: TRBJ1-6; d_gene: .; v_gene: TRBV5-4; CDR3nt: TGTGCCAGCAGCGGGTTTGGGGGCCCGTTTAATTCACCCCTCCACTTT; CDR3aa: CASSGFGGPFNSPLHF
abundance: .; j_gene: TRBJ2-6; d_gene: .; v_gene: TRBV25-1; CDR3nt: TGTGCCAGCAGTTGGGTTAAGGGGGCTGGGGCCAACGTCCTGACTTTC; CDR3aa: CASSWVKGAGANVLTF
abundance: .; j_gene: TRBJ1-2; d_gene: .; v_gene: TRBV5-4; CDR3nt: TGTGCCAGCAGCTTGGCCGGACAGAACTATGGCTACACCTTC; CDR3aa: CASSLAGQNYGYTF
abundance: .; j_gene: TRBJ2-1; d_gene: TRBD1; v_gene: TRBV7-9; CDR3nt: TGTGCCAGCAGCTTAACAGGGGTCTCTGAGCAGTTCTTC; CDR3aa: CASSLTGVSEQFF
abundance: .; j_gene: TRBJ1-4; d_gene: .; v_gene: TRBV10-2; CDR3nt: TGCGCCAGCAGTGAGGGGGTACACAGAACTAATGAAAAACTGTTTTTT; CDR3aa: CASSEGVHRTNEKLFF
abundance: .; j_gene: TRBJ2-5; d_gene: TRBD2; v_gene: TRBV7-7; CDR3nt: TGTGCTAGCAGCCAGACTAGCGGGGGGTCGCGGCGAGAGACCCAGTACTTC; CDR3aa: CASSQTSGGSRRETQYF
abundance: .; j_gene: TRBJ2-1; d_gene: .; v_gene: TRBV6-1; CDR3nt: TGTGCCAGCACCGGCCGCGACAATGAGCAGTTCTTC; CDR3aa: CASTGRDNEQFF
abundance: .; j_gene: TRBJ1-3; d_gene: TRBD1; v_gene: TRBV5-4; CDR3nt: TGTGCCAGCAGCGACAGGGGCCGCCGCTCTGGAAACACCATATATTTT; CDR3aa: CASSDRGRRSGNTIYF
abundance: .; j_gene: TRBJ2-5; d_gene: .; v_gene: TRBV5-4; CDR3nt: TGTGCCAGCAGCAAGGACCTAAATTGGGAGACCCAGTACTTC; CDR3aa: CASSKDLNWETQYF
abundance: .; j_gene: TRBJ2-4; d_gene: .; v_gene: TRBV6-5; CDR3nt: TGTGCCAGCAGTTACCGGAAGGGTGCCAAAAACATTCAGTACTTC; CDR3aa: CASSYRKGAKNIQYF
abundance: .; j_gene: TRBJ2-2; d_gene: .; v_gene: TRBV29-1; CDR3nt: TGCAGCGCCGGCGGCCCCGGCGGGGAGCTGTTTTTT; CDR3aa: CSAGGPGGELFF
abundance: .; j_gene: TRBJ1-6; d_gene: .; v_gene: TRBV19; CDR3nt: TGTGCCAGTAGTCTGGGAGTTAATTCACCCCTCCACTTT; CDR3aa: CASSLGVNSPLHF
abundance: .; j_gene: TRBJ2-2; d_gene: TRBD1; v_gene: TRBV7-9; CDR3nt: TGTGCCAGCAGCCCCGGGAACAGGGGAAGTAGCGGGGAGCTGTTTTTT; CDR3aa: CASSPGNRGSSGELFF
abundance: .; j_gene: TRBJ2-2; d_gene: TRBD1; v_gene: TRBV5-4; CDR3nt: TGTGCCAGCAGCCCGACAGGGTCGGTTAACACCGGGGAGCTGTTTTTT; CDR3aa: CASSPTGSVNTGELFF
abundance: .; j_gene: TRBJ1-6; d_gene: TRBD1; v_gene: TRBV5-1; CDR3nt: TGCGCCAGCAGTTCGGGACAGAATAATTCACCCCTCCACTTT; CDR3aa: CASSSGQNNSPLHF
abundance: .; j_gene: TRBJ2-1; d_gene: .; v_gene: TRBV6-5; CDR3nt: TGTGCCAGCATGAGGGAGCGGGCTAACAATGAGCAGTTCTTC; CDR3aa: CASMRERANNEQFF
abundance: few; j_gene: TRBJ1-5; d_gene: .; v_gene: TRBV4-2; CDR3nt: TGTGCCAGCAGCCAAGATCTTGGCACAAATCAGCCCCAGCATTTT; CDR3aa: CASSQDLGTNQPQHF
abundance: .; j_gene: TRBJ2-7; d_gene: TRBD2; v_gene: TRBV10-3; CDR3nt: TGTGCCATCTCAGGACTAGCGGGGTCCTACGAGCAGTACTTC; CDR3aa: CAISGLAGSYEQYF
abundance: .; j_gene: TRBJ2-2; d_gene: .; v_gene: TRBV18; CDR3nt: TGTGCCAGCTCACCCCGACATGGGGTTGGGACCGGGGAGCTGTTTTTT; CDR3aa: CASSPRHGVGTGELFF
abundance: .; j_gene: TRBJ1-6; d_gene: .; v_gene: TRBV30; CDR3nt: TGTGCCTGGAGTTCGAATTCACCCCTCCACTTT; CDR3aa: CAWSSNSPLHF
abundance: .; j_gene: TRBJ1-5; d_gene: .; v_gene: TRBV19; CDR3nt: TGTGCCAGTAGTACGGGGCAGGTCAATCAGCCCCAGCATTTT; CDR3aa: CASSTGQVNQPQHF
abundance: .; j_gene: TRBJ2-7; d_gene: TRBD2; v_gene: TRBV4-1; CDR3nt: TGCGCCAGCAGCCAAGGGGTAGCGGGCAACTACGAGCAGTACTTC; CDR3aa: CASSQGVAGNYEQYF
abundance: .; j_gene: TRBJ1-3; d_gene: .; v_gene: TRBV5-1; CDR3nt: TGCGCCAGCAGCTCCGGGGTCCTGGGGGATTTAAACACCATATATTTT; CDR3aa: CASSSGVLGDLNTIYF
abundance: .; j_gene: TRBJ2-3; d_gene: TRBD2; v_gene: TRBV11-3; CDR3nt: TGTGCCAGCAGCCGTGGCGTTAGCGGGGTTACAGATACGCAGTATTTT; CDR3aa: CASSRGVSGVTDTQYF
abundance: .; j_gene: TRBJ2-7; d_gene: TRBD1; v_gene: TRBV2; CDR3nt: TGTGCCAGCAGGGTGACAGGGGGAACCTACGAGCAGTACTTC; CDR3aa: CASRVTGGTYEQYF
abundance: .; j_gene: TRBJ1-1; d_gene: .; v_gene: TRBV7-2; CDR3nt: TGTGCCAGCAGCCCGGGACTTATGAACACTGAAGCTTTCTTT; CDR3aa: CASSPGLMNTEAFF
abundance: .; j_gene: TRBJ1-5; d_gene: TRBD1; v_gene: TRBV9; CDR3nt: TGTGCCAGCAGCGAGGGACAGAATCAGCCCCAGCATTTT; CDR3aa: CASSEGQNQPQHF
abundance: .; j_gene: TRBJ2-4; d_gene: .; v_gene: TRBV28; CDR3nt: TGTGCCAGCAGTTCCCCGAGAGGGGTGGGAGCCAAAAACATTCAGTACTTC; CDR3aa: CASSSPRGVGAKNIQYF
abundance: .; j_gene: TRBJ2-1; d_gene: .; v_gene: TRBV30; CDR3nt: TGTGCCTGGAGTCGGATATTAGATGAGCAGTTCTTC; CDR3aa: CAWSRILDEQFF
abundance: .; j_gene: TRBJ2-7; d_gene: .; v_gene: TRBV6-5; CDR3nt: TGTGCCAGCAGTTACCAGTCGGGGCTTCACTCCTACGAGCAGTACTTC; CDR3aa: CASSYQSGLHSYEQYF
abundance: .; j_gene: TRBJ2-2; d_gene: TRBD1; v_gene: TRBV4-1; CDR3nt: TGCGCCAGCAGCTTCGACAGGGTTCCCGGGGAGCTGTTTTTT; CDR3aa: CASSFDRVPGELFF
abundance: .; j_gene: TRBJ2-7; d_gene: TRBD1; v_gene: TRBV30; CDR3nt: TGTGCCTGTGGGACAGCTTACTACGAGCAGTACTTC; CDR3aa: CACGTAYYEQYF
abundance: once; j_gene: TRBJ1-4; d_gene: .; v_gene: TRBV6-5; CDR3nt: TGTGCCAGCAGTTACTCTGGGGATGAAAAACTGTTTTTT; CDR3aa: CASSYSGDEKLFF
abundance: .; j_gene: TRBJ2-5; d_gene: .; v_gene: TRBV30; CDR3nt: TGTGCCTGGAGTACAGGGTTGGAGACCCAGTACTTC; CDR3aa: CAWSTGLETQYF
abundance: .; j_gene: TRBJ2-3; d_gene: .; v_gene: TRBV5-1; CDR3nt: TGCGCCAGCAGCTTGGTTTCCAGGGCCCCTAGCACAGATACGCAGTATTTT; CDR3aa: CASSLVSRAPSTDTQYF
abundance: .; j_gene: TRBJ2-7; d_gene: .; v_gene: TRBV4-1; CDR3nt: TGCGCCAGCAGCCAGGTAGCGGTGCTCTACGAGCAGTACTTC; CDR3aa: CASSQVAVLYEQYF
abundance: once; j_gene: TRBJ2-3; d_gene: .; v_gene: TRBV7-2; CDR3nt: TGTGCCAGCAGCTCCCTCTCAGATACGCAGTATTTT; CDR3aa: CASSSLSDTQYF